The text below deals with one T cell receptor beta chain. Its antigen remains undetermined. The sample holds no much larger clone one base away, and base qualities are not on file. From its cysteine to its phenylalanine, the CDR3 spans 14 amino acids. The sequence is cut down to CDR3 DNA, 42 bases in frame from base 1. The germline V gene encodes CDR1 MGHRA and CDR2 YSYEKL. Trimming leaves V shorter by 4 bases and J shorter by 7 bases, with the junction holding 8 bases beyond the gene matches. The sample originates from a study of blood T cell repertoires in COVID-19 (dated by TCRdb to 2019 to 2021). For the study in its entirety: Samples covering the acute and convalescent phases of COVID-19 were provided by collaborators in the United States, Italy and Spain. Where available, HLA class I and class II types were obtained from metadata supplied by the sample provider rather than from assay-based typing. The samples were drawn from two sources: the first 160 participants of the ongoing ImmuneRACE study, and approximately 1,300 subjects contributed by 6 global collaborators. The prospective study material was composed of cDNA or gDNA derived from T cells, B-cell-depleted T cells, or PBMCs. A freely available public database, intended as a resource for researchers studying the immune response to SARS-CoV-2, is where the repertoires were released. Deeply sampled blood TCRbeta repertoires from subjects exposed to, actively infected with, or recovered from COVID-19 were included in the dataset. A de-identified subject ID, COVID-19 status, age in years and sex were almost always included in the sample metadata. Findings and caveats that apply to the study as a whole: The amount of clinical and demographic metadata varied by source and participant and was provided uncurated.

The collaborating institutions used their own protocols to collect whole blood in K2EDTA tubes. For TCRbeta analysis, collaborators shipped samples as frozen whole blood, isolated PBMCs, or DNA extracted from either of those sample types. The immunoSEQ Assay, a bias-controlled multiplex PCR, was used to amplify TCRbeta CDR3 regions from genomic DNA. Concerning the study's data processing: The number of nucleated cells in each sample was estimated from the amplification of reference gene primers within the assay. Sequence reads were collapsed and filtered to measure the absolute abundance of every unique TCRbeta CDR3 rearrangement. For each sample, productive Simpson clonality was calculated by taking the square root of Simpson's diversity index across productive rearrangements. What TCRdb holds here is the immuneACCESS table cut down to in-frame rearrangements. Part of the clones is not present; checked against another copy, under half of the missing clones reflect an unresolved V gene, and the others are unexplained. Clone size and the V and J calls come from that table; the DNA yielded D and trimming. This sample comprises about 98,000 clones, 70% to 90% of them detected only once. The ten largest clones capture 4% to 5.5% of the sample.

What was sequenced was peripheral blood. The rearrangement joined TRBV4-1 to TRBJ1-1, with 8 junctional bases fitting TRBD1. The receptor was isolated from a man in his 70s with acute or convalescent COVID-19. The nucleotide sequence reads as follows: TGCGCCAGCAGCCGAGACCAGGGGGCCGGTGAAGCTTTCTTT. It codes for CASSRDQGAGEAFF.